The 21 T cell receptor beta chains listed next were all sequenced from one sample in a study of cytomegalovirus exposure and HLA in healthy donors. The PCR contained 60 Vbeta and 13 Jbeta primers. The protocol was immunoSEQ multiplex PCR, while the TCRdb copy is restricted to in-frame clones and leaves out a portion. The sample has about 120,000 clones, approximately 80% seen once. Material for sequencing was PBMCs. These receptors were obtained from a female donor in good health and CMV-seronegative.

The J gene is TRBJ2-7, the V gene TRBV11-2; perhaps TRBD2 as D (6 bases). V lost 5 bases and J lost 3, with 8 bases in between. The CDR3 loop spans 12 amino acids. CDR1 and CDR2 (germline): SGHAT, FQNNGV. In DNA form, the CDR3 reads TGTGCCAGCAGCGGCGGGATCTACGAGCAGTACTTC. Residues: CASSGGIYEQYF.

The rearrangement joins TRBV5-1 to TRBJ2-3, with TRBD1 identical over 9 bases. Germline CDR1 reads SGHRS; CDR2 reads YFSETQ. J was trimmed by 4 bases and V by 0 bases; bases with no gene match: 3. CDR3 length: 15 residues. Written as DNA, the CDR3 is TGCGCCAGCAGCTTGGGACAGGGGGTTTCAGATACGCAGTATTTT. This codes for CASSLGQGVSDTQYF.

V gene TRBV28 combines with J gene TRBJ1-4; D uncertain. The CDR3 sequence is 15 residues long. Trimming removed 6 bases from V and 4 bases from J, with 15 bases in between. Germline-derived CDR1 and CDR2 are MDHEN and SYDVKM. The CDR3 DNA follows: TGTGCCAGCAGCCCAGGAGGTCAGTTTAATGAAAAACTGTTTTTT. This sequence encodes CASSPGGQFNEKLFF. The whole variable domain, filled in from reference TRBV28 and TRBJ1-4, reads DVKVTQSSRYLVKRTGEKVFLECVQDMDHENMFWYRQDPGLGLRLIYFSYDVKMKEKGDIPEGYSVSREKKERFSLILESASTNQTSMYLCASSPGGQFNEKLFFGSGTQLSVL.

This clone appeared a single time. This rearrangement joins TRBV27 to TRBJ1-5, with D possibly TRBD1 on 5 matching bases. The ends were cut back, 6 bases at V and 4 bases at J, with 13 bases in the middle. The germline V gene has CDR1 MNHEY and CDR2 SMNVEV (reference sequence). CDR3 length: 14 residues. CDR3 residues: CASRAGLGNQPQHF. DNA for the CDR3: TGTGCCAGCAGAGCGGGACTAGGAAATCAGCCCCAGCATTTT.

The genes are TRBV19 and TRBJ1-2, with D hard to call. Germline CDR1 and CDR2: LNHDA and SQIVND (reference sequence). Trimming cost V 7 bases and J 7 bases, with 13 bases left between them. The CDR3 is 12 residues long. The CDR3 DNA reads as TGTGCCAGTATTGGAGGCGGGATTGGCTACACCTTC. The encoded protein is CASIGGGIGYTF.

The V call is TRBV6-1, the J call TRBJ2-1, with a possible D match to TRBD1 (5 bases). Trimming took 6 bases from V and 0 from J, leaving 9 bases between them. The germline V gene has CDR1 MNHNS and CDR2 SASEGT. The CDR3 totals 14 residues. The CDR3 is CASRQTVSYNEQFF. Written as DNA, the CDR3 is TGTGCCAGCAGGCAGACAGTCTCCTACAATGAGCAGTTCTTC.

The rearrangement uses TRBV2 and TRBJ1-1, with 10 bases identical to TRBD1. From germline, CDR1 is SNHLY and CDR2 FYNNEI. The CDR3 totals 14 residues. Trimming at V came to 6 bases and at J to 0 bases, leaving 1 base not matched to a gene. CDR3 amino acids: CASSGQGVNTEAFF. CDR3 bases: TGTGCCAGCAGCGGACAGGGGGTGAACACTGAAGCTTTCTTT. Looking up the rest from reference TRBV2 and TRBJ1-1 gives the full variable domain: EPEVTQTPSHQVTQMGQEVILRCVPISNHLYFYWYRQILGQKVEFLVSFYNNEISEKSEIFDDQFSVERPDGSNFTLKIRSTKLEDSAMYFCASSGQGVNTEAFFGQGTRLTVV.

The chain is built from TRBV5-5 and TRBJ2-3, with D possibly TRBD1 on 6 matching bases. V was cut by 2 bases and J by 0 bases, with 13 bases left in between. Germline loops: CDR1 SGHKS, CDR2 YYEKEE (reference sequence). The CDR3 extends over 16 amino acids. CDR3 loop: CASSLVGGGSTDTQYF. DNA of the CDR3: TGTGCCAGCAGCTTAGTGGGTGGGGGCAGCACAGATACGCAGTATTTT. The complete variable domain, with remaining parts taken from reference TRBV5-5 and TRBJ2-3, reads DAGVTQSPTHLIKTRGQQVTLRCSPISGHKSVSWYQQVLGQGPQFIFQYYEKEERGRGNFPDRFSARQFPNYSSELNVNALLLGDSALYLCASSLVGGGSTDTQYFGPGTRLTVL.

This chain uses TRBV5-6 with TRBJ1-2; no firm D call. The CDR3 consists of 13 residues. V lost 5 bases to trimming and J lost 4 bases, with 12 bases between them. Germline V gives CDR1 SGHDT, CDR2 YYEEEE. This CDR3 reads CASSSNLIYGYTF. CDR3 in DNA: TGTGCCAGCAGTTCTAATCTCATCTATGGCTACACCTTC.

This chain connects TRBV28 to TRBJ2-1, with TRBD2 identical over 7 bases. The germline CDR1 and CDR2 sequences are MDHEN and SYDVKM. This CDR3 is built from 16 residues. Losses at the gene ends were 4 bases for V and 3 bases for J; bases not matched to a gene: 9. The CDR3 DNA is TGTGCCAGCAGTTCGGCCGACGGGGGGAGCTACAATGAGCAGTTCTTC. Protein: CASSSADGGSYNEQFF. Full variable domain (rest looked up from reference TRBV28 and TRBJ2-1): DVKVTQSSRYLVKRTGEKVFLECVQDMDHENMFWYRQDPGLGLRLIYFSYDVKMKEKGDIPEGYSVSREKKERFSLILESASTNQTSMYLCASSSADGGSYNEQFFGPGTRLTVL.

The J gene is TRBJ2-7, the V gene TRBV29-1, with 11 bases lining up with TRBD1. This CDR3 region has 14 residues. The V gene end was trimmed by 0 bases and the J gene end by 7 bases; junction bases not matched to a gene: 5. Germline values: CDR1 SQVTM, CDR2 ANQGSEA. CDR3 sequence reads: CSVEDWDRGVEQYF. The CDR3 DNA sequence: TGCAGCGTTGAAGATTGGGACAGGGGGGTTGAGCAGTACTTC.

The V and J genes are TRBV2 and TRBJ2-7; D is unresolved. CDR3 length: 13 amino acids. The V gene lost 4 bases and the J gene lost 2 bases, with 9 bases spanning the gap. Germline CDR1 and CDR2: SNHLY and FYNNEI. CDR3 sequence reads: CASSGSLTYEQYF. CDR3 DNA sequence: TGTGCCAGCAGTGGAAGCCTTACCTACGAGCAGTACTTC.

The chain uses TRBV19 and TRBJ1-5, with D possibly being TRBD1 (5 bases). V was clipped by 3 bases and J by 6 bases, with 9 bases between them. Germline lookup yields CDR1 LNHDA and CDR2 SQIVND (reference sequence). This CDR3 is 13 amino acids long. Here the CDR3 reads CASSIGGGQPQHF. CDR3 nucleotides: TGTGCCAGTAGTATCGGGGGAGGTCAGCCCCAGCATTTT.

CDR3 DNA sequence: TGCAGCGTTATAGGGGGCAACAATGAGCAGTTCTTC. Translating it yields CSVIGGNNEQFF. This sequence joins TRBV29-1 and TRBJ2-1; TRBD1 matches at 7 bases. Trimming cost V 5 bases and J 5 bases; bases outside gene matches: 3. This CDR3 has 12 residues. In germline, CDR1 is SQVTM, CDR2 ANQGSEA.

J is TRBJ2-1 and V is TRBV7-6; TRBD2 is a possible D gene (6 bases). The CDR3 consists of 16 residues. Trimming took 0 bases from V and 2 from J, leaving 11 bases between them. From germline, CDR1 is SGHVS and CDR2 FNYEAQ. The CDR3 reads CASSLAHSGPYNEQFF. DNA for the CDR3: TGTGCCAGCAGCTTAGCGCATAGCGGCCCCTACAATGAGCAGTTCTTC.

The genes are TRBV7-6 and TRBJ1-5; D not certain. CDR1 is SGHVS and CDR2 is FNYEAQ in the germline V gene. V was pared by 5 bases and J by 1 base, with 9 bases between. The length of the CDR3 is 14 residues. The CDR3 nucleotides read TGTGCCAGCAGCCCGACCGGGAGCAATCAGCCCCAGCATTTT. The encoded protein is CASSPTGSNQPQHF.

The rearrangement joins TRBV4-2 to TRBJ2-5; TRBD2 aligns across 11 bases. V was pared by 0 bases and J by 5 bases, with 8 bases of the junction left unmatched. CDR1 is LGHNA, CDR2 YNFKEQ, per germline. The CDR3 is 17 amino acids. CDR3 region: CASSQDPQGLAVETQYF. Here the CDR3 DNA reads TGTGCCAGCAGCCAAGACCCTCAGGGACTAGCGGTCGAGACCCAGTACTTC.

This clone was detected only a few times. V usage is TRBV6-6 and J usage is TRBJ2-7; TRBD2 aligns across 8 bases. Germline values: CDR1 MNHNY, CDR2 SVGAGI (reference sequence). V lost 7 bases and J lost 4; bases outside the gene matches: 12. This CDR3 is 15 amino acids long. CDR3 amino acids: CASTERQGLVYEQYF. Written as DNA, the CDR3 is TGTGCCAGCACTGAACGGCAGGGACTAGTGTACGAGCAGTACTTC.

V and J are TRBV7-2 and TRBJ1-2, with 7 bases fitting TRBD1. CDR1 is SGHTA and CDR2 is FQGNSA in the germline V gene. This CDR3 comprises 13 residues. Unmatched junction bases numbered 3, after V lost 5 bases and J lost 3 bases. The CDR3 DNA reads as TGTGCCAGCAGCCCCGGGACAGACTATGGCTACACCTTC. Its protein product is CASSPGTDYGYTF.

V is TRBV30 and J is TRBJ1-2; the match to TRBD1 covers 9 bases. Germline V gene data show CDR1 as GTSNPN and CDR2 as SVGIG (reference sequence). The CDR3 runs 15 residues. Germline trimming cut 3 bases from V and 5 bases from J; bases unmatched to any gene: 10. Here the CDR3 DNA reads TGTGCCTGGAGAAAGCAAGGGGACAGGGTTTATGGCTACACCTTC. Translated, it gives CAWRKQGDRVYGYTF.

V and J are TRBV6-1 and TRBJ1-1, with D unclear. Trimming pared 3 bases from V and 11 bases from J, leaving 16 bases between. The V gene's germline CDR1 is MNHNS and CDR2 SASEGT. The CDR3 contains 13 residues. CDR3 bases: TGTGCCAGCAGTGATGGGAGGTTACGAGGGGCTTTCTTT. Translating gives CASSDGRLRGAFF.